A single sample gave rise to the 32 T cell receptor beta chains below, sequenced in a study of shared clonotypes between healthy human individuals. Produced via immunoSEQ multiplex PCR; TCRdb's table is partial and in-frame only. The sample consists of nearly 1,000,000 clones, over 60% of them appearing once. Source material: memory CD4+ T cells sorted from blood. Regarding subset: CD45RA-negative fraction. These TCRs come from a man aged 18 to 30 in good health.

The CDR3: CASKSSGDHTEAFF. CDR3 coding DNA: TGTGCCAGTAAGTCAAGCGGGGATCACACTGAAGCTTTCTTT. J is TRBJ1-1 and V is TRBV19; D gene uncertain. Germline assignment: CDR1 LNHDA and CDR2 SQIVND (reference sequence). This CDR3 comprises 14 residues. V was cut by 7 bases and J by 3 bases, with 15 bases left in between.

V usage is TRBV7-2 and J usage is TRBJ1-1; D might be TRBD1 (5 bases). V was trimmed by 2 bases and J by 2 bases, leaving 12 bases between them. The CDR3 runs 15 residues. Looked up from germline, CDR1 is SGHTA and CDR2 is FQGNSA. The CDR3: CASSLSWGFNTEAFF. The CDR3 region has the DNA TGTGCCAGCAGCTTATCGTGGGGGTTCAACACTGAAGCTTTCTTT.

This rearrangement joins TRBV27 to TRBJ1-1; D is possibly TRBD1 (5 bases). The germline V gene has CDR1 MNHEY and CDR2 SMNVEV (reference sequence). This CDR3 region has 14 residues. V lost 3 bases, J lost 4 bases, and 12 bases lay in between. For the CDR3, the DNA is TGTGCCAGCAGTTTTTGGGGGTCGGGCACTGAAGCTTTCTTT. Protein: CASSFWGSGTEAFF.

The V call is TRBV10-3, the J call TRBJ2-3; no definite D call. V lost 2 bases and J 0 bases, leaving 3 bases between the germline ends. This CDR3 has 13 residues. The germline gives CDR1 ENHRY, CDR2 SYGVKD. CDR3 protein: CAISEGSTDTQYF. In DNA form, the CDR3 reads TGTGCCATCAGTGAGGGGAGCACAGATACGCAGTATTTT.

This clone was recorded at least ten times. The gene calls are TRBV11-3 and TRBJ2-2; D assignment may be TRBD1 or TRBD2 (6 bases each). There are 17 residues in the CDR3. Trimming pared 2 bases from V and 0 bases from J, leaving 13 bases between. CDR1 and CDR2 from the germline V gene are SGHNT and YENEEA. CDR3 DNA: TGTGCCAGCAGCTTAAGGGGGGACACCTCGAACACCGGGGAGCTGTTTTTT. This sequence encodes CASSLRGDTSNTGELFF.

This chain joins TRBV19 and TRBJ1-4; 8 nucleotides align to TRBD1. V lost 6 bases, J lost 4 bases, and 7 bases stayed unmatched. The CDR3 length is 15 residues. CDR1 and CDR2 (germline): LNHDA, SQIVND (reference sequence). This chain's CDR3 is CASRAGTGHNEKLFF. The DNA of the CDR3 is TGTGCCAGTAGAGCCGGGACAGGCCATAATGAAAAACTGTTTTTT. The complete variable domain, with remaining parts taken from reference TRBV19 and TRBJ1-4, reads DGGITQSPKYLFRKEGQNVTLSCEQNLNHDAMYWYRQDPGQGLRLIYYSQIVNDFQKGDIAEGYSVSREKKESFPLTVTSAQKNPTAFYLCASRAGTGHNEKLFFGSGTQLSVL.

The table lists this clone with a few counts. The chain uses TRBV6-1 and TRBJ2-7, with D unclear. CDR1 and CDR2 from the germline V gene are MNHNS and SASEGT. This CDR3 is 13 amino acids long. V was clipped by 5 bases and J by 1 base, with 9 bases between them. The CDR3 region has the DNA TGTGCCAGCAGTATCCGGGCATCCTACGAGCAGTACTTC. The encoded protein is CASSIRASYEQYF.

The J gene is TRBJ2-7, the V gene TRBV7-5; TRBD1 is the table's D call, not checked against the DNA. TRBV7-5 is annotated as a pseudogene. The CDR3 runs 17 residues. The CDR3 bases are TGTGCCAGAAGTCCACAGCCAGGGGGTGACCCCCCCTACGAGCAGTACTTC. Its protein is CARSPQPGGDPPYEQYF.

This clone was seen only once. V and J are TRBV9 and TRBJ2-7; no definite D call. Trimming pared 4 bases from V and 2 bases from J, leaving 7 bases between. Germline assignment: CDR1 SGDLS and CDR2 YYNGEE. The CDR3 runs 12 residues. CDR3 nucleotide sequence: TGTGCCAGCAGCCGCCCCCCCTACGAGCAGTACTTC. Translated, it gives CASSRPPYEQYF. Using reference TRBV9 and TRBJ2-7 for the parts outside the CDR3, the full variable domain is DSGVTQTPKHLITATGQRVTLRCSPRSGDLSVYWYQQSLDQGLQFLIQYYNGEERAKGNILERFSAQQFPDLHSELNLSSLELGDSALYFCASSRPPYEQYFGPGTRLTVT.

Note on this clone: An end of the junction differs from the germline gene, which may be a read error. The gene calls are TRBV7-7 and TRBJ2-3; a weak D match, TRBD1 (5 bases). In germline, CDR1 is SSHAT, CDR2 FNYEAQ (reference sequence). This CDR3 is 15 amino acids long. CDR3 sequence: CASSKDGRQGDTQYF. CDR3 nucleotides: TGTGCTAGCAGTAAAGACGGGCGGCAGGGAGATACGCAGTATTTT.

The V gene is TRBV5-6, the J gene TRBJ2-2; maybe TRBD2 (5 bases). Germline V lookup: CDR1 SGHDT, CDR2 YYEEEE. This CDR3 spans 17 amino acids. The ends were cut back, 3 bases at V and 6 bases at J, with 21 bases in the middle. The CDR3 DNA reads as TGTGCCAGCAGCTCATTAACTAAGGGAGCCGGGGCCGGGGAGCTGTTTTTT. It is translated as CASSSLTKGAGAGELFF.

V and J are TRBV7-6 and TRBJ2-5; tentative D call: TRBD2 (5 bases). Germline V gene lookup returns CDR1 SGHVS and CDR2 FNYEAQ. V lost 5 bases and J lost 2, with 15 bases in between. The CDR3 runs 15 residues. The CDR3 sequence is CASSAIRTGQETQYF. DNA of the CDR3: TGTGCCAGCAGCGCAATCAGGACGGGACAAGAGACCCAGTACTTC.

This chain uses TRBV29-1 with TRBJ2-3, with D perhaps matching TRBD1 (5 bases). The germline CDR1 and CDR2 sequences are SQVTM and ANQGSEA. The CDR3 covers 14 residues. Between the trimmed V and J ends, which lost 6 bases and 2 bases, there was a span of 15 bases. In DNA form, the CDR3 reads TGCAGCGTGGCCCAGGGCGGTTACACAGATACGCAGTATTTT. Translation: CSVAQGGYTDTQYF.

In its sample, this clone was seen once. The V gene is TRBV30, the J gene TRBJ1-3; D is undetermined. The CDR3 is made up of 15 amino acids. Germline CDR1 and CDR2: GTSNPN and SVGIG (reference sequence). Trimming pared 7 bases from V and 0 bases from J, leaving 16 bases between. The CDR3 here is CASIWMWPSGNTIYF. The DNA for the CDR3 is TGTGCCTCGATCTGGATGTGGCCCTCTGGAAACACCATATATTTT.

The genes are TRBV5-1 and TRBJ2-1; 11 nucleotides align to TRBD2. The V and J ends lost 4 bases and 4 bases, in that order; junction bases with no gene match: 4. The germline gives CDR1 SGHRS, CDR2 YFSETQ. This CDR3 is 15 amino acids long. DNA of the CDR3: TGCGCCAGCAGCCTTAGCGGGGGGGCTTACAATGAGCAGTTCTTC. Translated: CASSLSGGAYNEQFF.

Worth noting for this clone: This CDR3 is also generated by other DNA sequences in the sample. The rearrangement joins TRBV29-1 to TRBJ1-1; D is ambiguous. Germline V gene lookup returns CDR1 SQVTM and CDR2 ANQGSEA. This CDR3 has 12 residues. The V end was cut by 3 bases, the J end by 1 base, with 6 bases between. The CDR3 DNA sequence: TGCAGCGTTGATCGCGGGAACACTGAAGCTTTCTTT. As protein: CSVDRGNTEAFF.

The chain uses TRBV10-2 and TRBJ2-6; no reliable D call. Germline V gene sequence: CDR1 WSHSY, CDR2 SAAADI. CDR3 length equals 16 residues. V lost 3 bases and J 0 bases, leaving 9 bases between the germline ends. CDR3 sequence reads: CASSDLGFSGANVLTF. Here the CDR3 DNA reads TGCGCCAGCAGTGATCTAGGCTTCTCTGGGGCCAACGTCCTGACTTTC.

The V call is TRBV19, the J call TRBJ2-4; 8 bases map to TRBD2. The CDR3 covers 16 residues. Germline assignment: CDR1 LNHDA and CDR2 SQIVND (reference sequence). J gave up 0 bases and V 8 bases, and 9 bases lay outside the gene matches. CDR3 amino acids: CASGGGGRQAKNIQYF. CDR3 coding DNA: TGTGCCAGTGGGGGAGGCGGGAGGCAAGCCAAAAACATTCAGTACTTC. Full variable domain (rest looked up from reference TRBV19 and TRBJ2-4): DGGITQSPKYLFRKEGQNVTLSCEQNLNHDAMYWYRQDPGQGLRLIYYSQIVNDFQKGDIAEGYSVSREKKESFPLTVTSAQKNPTAFYLCASGGGGRQAKNIQYFGAGTRLSVL.

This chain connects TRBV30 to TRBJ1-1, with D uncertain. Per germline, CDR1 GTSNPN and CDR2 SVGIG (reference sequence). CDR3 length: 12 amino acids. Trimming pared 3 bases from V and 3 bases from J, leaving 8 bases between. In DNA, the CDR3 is TGTGCCTGGAGCGTTCCCCACACTGAAGCTTTCTTT. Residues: CAWSVPHTEAFF.

DNA of the CDR3: TGTGCCAGCAGTGCAAAGTCGCAGGGTGGATGGAACACTGAAGCTTTCTTT. Residues: CASSAKSQGGWNTEAFF. The gene calls are TRBV2 and TRBJ1-1; the D gene is possibly TRBD1 (5 bases). Looked up from germline, CDR1 is SNHLY and CDR2 is FYNNEI. V dropped 4 bases and J dropped 1 base, with 19 bases sitting between them. The CDR3 runs 17 residues.

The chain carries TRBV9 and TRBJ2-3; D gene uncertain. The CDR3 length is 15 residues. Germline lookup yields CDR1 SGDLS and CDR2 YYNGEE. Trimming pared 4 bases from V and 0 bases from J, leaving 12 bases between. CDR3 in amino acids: CASSYGFLSTDTQYF. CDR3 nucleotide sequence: TGTGCCAGCAGCTATGGCTTTCTTAGCACAGATACGCAGTATTTT.

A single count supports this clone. CDR3 nucleotide sequence: TGTGCCAGCAGCCCGAGAGCCAGCGGGAGGGCCGGGGGTACAGATACGCAGTATTTT. Translating gives CASSPRASGRAGGTDTQYF. This sequence joins TRBV7-9 and TRBJ2-3, with 10 nucleotides matching TRBD2. Per germline, CDR1 SEHNR and CDR2 FQNEAQ (reference sequence). CDR3 size: 19 residues. V was clipped by 5 bases and J by 3 bases; unmatched bases: 17.

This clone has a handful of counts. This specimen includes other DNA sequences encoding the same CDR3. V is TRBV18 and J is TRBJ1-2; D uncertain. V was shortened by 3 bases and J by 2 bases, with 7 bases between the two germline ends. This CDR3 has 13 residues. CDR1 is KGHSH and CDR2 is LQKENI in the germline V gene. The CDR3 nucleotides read TGTGCCAGCTCACCCGACATCAACTATGGCTACACCTTC. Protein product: CASSPDINYGYTF.

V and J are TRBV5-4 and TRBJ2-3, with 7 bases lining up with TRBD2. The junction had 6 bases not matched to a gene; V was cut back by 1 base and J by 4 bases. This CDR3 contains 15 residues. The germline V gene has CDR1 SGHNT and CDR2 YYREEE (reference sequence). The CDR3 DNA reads TGTGCCAGCAGCTTGCCGGGGGGTAGTGCAGATACGCAGTATTTT. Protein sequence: CASSLPGGSADTQYF.

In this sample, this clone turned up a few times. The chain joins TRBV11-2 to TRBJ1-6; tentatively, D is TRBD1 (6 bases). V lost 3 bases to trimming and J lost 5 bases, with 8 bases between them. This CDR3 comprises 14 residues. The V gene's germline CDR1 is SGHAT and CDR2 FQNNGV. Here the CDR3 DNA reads TGTGCCAGCAGCTTGGACAGTAATAATTCACCCCTCCACTTT. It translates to CASSLDSNNSPLHF.

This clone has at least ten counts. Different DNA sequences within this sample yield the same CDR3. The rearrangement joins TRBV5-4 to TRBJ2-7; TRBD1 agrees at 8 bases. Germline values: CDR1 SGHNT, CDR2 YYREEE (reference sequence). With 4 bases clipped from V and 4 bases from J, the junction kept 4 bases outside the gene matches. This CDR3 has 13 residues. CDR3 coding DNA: TGTGCCAGCAGCAGGGACAGGCCGTACGAGCAGTACTTC. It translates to CASSRDRPYEQYF.

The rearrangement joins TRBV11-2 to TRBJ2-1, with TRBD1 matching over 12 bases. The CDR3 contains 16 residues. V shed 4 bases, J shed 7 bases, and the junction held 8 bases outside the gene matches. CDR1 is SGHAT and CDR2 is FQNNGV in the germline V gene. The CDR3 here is CASSSAGTGGKNEQFF. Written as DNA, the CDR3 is TGTGCCAGCAGCTCCGCCGGGACAGGGGGCAAGAATGAGCAGTTCTTC.

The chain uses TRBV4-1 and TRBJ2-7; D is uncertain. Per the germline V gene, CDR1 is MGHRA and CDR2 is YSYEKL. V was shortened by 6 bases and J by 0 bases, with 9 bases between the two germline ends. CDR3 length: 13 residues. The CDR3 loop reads CASRDRVSYEQYF. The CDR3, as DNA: TGCGCCAGCAGGGACCGTGTCTCCTACGAGCAGTACTTC.

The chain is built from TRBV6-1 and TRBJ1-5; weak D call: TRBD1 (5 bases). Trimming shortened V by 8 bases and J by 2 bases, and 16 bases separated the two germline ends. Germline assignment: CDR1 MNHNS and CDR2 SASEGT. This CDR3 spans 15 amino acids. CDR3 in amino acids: CASSLEGLGNQPQHF. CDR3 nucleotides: TGTGCCAGCTCTCTTGAGGGGCTCGGCAATCAGCCCCAGCATTTT.

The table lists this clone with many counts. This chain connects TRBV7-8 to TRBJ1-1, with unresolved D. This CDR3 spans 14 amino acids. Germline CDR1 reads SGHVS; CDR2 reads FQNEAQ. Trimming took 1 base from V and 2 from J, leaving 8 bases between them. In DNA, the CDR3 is TGTGCCAGCAGCTTAGACCAGGTTAACACTGAAGCTTTCTTT. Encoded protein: CASSLDQVNTEAFF.

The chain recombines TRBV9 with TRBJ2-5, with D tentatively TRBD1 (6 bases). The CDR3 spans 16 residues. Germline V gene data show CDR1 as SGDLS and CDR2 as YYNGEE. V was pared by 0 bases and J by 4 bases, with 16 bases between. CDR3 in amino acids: CASSVAYGDTSETQYF. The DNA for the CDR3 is TGTGCCAGCAGCGTAGCTTATGGGGACACCTCAGAGACCCAGTACTTC. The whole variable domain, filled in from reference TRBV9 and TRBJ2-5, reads DSGVTQTPKHLITATGQRVTLRCSPRSGDLSVYWYQQSLDQGLQFLIQYYNGEERAKGNILERFSAQQFPDLHSELNLSSLELGDSALYFCASSVAYGDTSETQYFGPGTRLLVL.

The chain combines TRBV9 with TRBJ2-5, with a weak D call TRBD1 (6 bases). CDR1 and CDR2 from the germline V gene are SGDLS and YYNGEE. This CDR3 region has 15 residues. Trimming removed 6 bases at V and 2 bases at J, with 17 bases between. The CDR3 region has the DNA TGTGCCAGCACCCCAGGGGTCGGGATACAAGAGACCCAGTACTTC. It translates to CASTPGVGIQETQYF.